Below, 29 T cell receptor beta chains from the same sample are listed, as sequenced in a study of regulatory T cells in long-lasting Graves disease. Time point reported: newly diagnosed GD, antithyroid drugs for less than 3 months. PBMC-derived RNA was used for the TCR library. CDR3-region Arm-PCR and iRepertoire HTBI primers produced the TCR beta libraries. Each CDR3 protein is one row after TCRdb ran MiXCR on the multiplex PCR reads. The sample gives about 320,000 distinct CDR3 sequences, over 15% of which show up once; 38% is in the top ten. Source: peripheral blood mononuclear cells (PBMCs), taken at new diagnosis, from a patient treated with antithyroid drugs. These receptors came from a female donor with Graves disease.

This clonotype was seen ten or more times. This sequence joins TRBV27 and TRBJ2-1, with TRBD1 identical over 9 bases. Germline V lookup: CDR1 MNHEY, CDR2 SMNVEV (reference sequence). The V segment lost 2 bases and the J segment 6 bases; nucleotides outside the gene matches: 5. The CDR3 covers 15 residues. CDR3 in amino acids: CASSLDHRGPNEQFF. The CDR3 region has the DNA TGTGCCAGCAGTTTAGACCACAGGGGGCCCAATGAGCAGTTCTTC.

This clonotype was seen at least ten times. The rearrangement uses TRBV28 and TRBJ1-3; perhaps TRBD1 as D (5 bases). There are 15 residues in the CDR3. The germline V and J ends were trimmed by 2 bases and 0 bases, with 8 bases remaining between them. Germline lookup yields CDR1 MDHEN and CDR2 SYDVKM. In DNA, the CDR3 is TGTGCCAGCAGTTTAGCCCAGGGCTCTGGAAACACCATATATTTT. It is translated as CASSLAQGSGNTIYF.

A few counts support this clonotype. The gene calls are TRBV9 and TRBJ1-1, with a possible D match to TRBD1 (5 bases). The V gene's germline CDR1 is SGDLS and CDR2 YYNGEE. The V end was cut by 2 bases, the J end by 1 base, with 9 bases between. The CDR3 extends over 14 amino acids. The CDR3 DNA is TGTGCCAGCAGCGTTGGGGGGGAGAACACTGAAGCTTTCTTT. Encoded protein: CASSVGGENTEAFF.

The CDR3 DNA reads as TGTGCCAGCAGTGAAGCCTCGACTCTGGGACAGATCTCCTACGAGCAGTACTTC. It yields the protein CASSEASTLGQISYEQYF. The chain joins TRBV2 to TRBJ2-7, with 7 bases lining up with TRBD1. The CDR3 loop spans 18 amino acids. Germline V gene data show CDR1 as SNHLY and CDR2 as FYNNEI. V shed 0 bases, J shed 0 bases, and the junction held 11 bases outside the gene matches. Complete variable domain (other parts from reference TRBV2 and TRBJ2-7): EPEVTQTPSHQVTQMGQEVILRCVPISNHLYFYWYRQILGQKVEFLVSFYNNEISEKSEIFDDQFSVERPDGSNFTLKIRSTKLEDSAMYFCASSEASTLGQISYEQYFGPGTRLTVT.

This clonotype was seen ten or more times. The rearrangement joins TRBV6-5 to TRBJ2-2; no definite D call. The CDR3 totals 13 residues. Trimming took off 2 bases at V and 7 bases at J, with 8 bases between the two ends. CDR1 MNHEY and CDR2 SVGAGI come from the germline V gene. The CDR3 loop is CASSYGHIGELFF. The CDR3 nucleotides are TGTGCCAGCAGTTACGGGCACATCGGGGAGCTGTTTTTT.

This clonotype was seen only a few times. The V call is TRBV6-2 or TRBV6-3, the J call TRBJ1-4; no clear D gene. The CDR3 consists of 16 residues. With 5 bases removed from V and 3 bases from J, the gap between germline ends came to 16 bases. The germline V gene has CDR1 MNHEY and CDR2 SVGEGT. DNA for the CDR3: TGTGCCAGCAGTGTAAGCCCCGGATTGGCTAATGAAAAACTGTTTTTT. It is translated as CASSVSPGLANEKLFF.

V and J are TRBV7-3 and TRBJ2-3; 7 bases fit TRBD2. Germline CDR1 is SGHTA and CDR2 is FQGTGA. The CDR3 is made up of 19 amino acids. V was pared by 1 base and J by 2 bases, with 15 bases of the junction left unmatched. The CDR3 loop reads CASSLKAAGACVNTDTQYF. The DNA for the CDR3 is TGTGCCAGCAGCTTAAAAGCTGCGGGAGCCTGTGTGAACACAGATACGCAGTATTTT.

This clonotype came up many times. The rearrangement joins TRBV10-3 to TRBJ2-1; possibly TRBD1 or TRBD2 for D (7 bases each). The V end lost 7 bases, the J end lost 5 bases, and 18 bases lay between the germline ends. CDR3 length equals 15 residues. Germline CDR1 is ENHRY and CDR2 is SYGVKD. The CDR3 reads CAITQGGLADNEQFF. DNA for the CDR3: TGTGCCATCACCCAAGGGGGCCTAGCGGACAATGAGCAGTTCTTC.

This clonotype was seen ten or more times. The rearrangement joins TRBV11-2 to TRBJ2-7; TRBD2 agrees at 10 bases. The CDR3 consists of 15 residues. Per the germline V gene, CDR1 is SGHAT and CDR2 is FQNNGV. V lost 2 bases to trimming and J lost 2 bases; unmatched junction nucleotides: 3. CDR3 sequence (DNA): TGTGCCAGCAGCTTATCTAGCGGGAGAGCCTACGAGCAGTACTTC. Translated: CASSLSSGRAYEQYF. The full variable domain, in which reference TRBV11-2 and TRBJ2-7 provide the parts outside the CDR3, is EAGVAQSPRYKIIEKRQSVAFWCNPISGHATLYWYQQILGQGPKLLIQFQNNGVVDDSQLPKDRFSAERLKGVDSTLKIQPAKLEDSAVYLCASSLSSGRAYEQYFGPGTRLTVT.

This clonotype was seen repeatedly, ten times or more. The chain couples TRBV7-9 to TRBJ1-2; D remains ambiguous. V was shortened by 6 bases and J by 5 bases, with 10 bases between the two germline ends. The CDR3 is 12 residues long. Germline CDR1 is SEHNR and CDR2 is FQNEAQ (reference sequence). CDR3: CASSLDSYGYTF. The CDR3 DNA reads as TGTGCCAGCAGTCTTGACTCGTATGGCTACACCTTC.

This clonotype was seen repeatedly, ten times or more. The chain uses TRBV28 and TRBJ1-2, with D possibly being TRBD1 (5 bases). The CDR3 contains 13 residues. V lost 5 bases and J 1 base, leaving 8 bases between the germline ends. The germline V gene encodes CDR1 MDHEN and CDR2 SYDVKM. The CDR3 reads CASSPDSNYGYTF. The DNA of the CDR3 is TGTGCCAGCAGTCCTGACAGTAACTATGGCTACACCTTC.

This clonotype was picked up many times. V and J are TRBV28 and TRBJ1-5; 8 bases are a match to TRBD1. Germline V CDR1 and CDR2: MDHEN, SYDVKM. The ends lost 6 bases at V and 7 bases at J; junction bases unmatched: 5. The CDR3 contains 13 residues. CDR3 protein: CASSDRGGQPQHF. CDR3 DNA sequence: TGTGCCAGCAGCGACAGGGGTGGACAGCCCCAGCATTTT.

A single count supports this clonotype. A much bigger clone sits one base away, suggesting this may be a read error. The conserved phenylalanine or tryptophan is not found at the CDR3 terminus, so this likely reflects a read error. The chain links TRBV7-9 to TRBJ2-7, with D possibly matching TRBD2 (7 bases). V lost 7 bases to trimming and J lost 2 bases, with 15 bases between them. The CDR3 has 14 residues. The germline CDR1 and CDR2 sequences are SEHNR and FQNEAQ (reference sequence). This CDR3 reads CASTGAGHPYEQYS. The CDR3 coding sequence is TGTGCCAGCACCGGAGCGGGACATCCCTACGAGCAGTACTCC.

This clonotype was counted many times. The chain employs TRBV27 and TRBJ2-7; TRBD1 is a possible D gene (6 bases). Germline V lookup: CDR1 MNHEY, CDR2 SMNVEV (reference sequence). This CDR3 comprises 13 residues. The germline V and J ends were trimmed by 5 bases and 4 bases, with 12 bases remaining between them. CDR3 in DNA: TGTGCCAGCAGTCCAGGGGCTGTGTACGAGCAGTACTTC. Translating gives CASSPGAVYEQYF.

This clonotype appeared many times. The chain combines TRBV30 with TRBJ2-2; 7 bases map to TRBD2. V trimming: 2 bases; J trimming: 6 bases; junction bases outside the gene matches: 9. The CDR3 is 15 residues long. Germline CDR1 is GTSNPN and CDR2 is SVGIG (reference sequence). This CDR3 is CAWSQGLGVAGELFF. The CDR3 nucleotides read TGTGCCTGGAGTCAAGGACTAGGGGTGGCCGGGGAGCTGTTTTTT.

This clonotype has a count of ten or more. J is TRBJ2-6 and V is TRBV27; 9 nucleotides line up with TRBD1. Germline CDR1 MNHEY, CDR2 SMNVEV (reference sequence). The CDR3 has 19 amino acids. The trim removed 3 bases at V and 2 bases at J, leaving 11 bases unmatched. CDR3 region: CASSFIMGQGMAGANVLTF. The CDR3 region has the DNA TGTGCCAGCAGTTTCATTATGGGACAGGGAATGGCTGGGGCCAACGTCCTGACTTTC.

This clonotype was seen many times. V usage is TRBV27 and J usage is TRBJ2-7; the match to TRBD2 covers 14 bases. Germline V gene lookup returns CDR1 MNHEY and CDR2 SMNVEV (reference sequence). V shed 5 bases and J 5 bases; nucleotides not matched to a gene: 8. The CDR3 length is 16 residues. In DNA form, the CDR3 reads TGTGCCAGCAGTCCTCTACCGGGACTAGCGGGAGACGAGCAGTACTTC. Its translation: CASSPLPGLAGDEQYF.

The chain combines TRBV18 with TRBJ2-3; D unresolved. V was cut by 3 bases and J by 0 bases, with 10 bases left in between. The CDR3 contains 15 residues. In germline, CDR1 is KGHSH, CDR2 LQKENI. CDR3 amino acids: CASSPYGSSTDTQYF. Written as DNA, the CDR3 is TGTGCCAGCTCACCGTACGGTTCTAGCACAGATACGCAGTATTTT. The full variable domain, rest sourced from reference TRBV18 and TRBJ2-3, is NAGVMQNPRHLVRRRGQEARLRCSPMKGHSHVYWYRQLPEEGLKFMVYLQKENIIDESGMPKERFSAEFPKEGPSILRIQQVVRGDSAAYFCASSPYGSSTDTQYFGPGTRLTVL.

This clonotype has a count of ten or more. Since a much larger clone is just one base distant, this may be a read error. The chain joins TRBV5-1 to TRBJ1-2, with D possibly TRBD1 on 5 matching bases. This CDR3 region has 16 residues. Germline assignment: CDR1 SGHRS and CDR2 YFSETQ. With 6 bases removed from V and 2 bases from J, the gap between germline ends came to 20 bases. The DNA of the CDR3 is TGCGCCAGCAACCTTGGATCTGGGGGTCCAAACTATGGCTACACCTTC. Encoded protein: CASNLGSGGPNYGYTF.

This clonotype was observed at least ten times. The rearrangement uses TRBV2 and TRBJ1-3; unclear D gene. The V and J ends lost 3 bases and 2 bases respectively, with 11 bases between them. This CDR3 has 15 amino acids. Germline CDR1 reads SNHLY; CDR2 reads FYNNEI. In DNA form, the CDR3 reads TGTGCCAGCAGTGATAACGGAGGAACTGGAAACACCATATATTTT. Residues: CASSDNGGTGNTIYF.

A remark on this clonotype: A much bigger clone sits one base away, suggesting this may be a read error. CDR3 sequence: CASSVDTSNEKLLF. Written as DNA, the CDR3 is TGTGCCAGCAGCGTAGACACCTCGAATGAAAAACTGCTTTTT. This chain joins TRBV5-1 and TRBJ1-4, with unresolved D. From germline, CDR1 is SGHRS and CDR2 YFSETQ. The CDR3 runs 14 residues.

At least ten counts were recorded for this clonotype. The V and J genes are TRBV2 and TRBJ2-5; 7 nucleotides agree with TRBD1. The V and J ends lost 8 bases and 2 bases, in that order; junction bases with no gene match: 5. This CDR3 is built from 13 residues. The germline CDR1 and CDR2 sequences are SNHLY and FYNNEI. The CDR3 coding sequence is TGTGCCAGCCACACAGGGGTTCAAGAGACCCAGTACTTC. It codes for CASHTGVQETQYF.

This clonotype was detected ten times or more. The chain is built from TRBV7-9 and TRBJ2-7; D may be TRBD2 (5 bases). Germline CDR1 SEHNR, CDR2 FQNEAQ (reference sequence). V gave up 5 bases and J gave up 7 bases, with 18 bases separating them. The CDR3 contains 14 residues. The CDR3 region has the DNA TGTGCCAGCAGCCCACCACTCTCCTCGGGGGAGCAGTACTTC. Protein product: CASSPPLSSGEQYF.

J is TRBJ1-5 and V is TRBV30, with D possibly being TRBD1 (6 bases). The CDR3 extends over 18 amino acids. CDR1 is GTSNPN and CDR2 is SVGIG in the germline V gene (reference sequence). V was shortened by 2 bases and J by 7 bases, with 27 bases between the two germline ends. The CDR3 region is CAWSKPDQGIYERQPQHF. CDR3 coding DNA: TGTGCCTGGAGTAAGCCAGACCAGGGGATATACGAGCGACAGCCCCAGCATTTT.

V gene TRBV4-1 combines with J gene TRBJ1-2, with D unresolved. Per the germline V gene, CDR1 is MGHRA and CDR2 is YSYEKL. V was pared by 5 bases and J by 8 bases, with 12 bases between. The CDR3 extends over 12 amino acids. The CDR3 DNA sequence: TGCGCCAGCAGCTTCCGCGCTGGGGGCTACACCTTC. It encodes CASSFRAGGYTF.

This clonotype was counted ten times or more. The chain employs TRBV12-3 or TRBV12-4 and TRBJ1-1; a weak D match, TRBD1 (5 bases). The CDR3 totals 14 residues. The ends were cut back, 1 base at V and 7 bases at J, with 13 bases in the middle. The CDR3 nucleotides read TGTGCCAGCAGTTTAGTTCAGGGTTTGGGTGAAGCTTTCTTT. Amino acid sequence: CASSLVQGLGEAFF.

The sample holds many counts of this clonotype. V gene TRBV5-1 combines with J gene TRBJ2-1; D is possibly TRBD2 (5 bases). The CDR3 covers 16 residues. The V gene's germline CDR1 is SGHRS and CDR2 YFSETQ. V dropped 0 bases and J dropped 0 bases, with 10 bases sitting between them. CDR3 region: CASSLAMDFSYNEQFF. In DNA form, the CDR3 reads TGCGCCAGCAGCTTGGCCATGGACTTCTCCTACAATGAGCAGTTCTTC.

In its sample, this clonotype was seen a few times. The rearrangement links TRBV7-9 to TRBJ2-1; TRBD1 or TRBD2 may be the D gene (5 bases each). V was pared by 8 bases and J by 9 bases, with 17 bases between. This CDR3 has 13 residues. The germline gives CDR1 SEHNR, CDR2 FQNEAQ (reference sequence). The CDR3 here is CASAGLGESEQFF. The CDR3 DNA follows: TGTGCCAGCGCCGGGCTGGGGGAGAGTGAGCAGTTCTTC.

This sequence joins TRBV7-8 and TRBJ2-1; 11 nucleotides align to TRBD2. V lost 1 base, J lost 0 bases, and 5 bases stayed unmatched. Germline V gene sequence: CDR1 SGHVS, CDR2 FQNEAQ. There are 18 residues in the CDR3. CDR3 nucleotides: TGTGCCAGCAGCTTAGGACTAGCGGGAACAAGCTCCTACAATGAGCAGTTCTTC. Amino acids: CASSLGLAGTSSYNEQFF. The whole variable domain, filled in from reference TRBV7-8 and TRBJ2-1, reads GAGVSQSPRYKVAKRGQDVALRCDPISGHVSLFWYQQALGQGPEFLTYFQNEAQLDKSGLPSDRFFAERPEGSVSTLKIQRTQQEDSAVYLCASSLGLAGTSSYNEQFFGPGTRLTVL.